The present entry profiles one TCR beta chain with its context. Germline V gene lookup returns CDR1 SEHNR and CDR2 FQNEAQ (reference sequence). V was cut by 0 bases and J by 1 base, with 3 bases left in between. The CDR3 consists of 14 residues. A sample-barcoded 5' primer and a J-beta primer mix were used in a second PCR of about 7 to 12 cycles. TCRdb analysed the 5' RACE reads with MiXCR anew, one entry per CDR3 protein. Here the sample spans 750,000 to 950,000 distinct CDR3 sequences, roughly 50% being singletons. These data belong to a study of blood T cells in healthy people across ages. Material for sequencing was blood. V usage is TRBV7-9 and J usage is TRBJ2-2; no firm D call. The receptor was isolated from a man older than 75 in good health. CDR3 sequence: CASSLALNTGELFF. CDR3 nucleotide sequence: TGTGCCAGCAGCTTAGCTCTGAACACCGGGGAGCTGTTTTTT. Full variable domain (rest looked up from reference TRBV7-9 and TRBJ2-2): DTGVSQNPRHKITKRGQNVTFRCDPISEHNRLYWYRQTLGQGPEFLTYFQNEAQLEKSRLLSDRFSAERPKGSFSTLEIQRTEQGDSAMYLCASSLALNTGELFFGEGSRLTVL.